This is a list of T cell receptor beta chains from one sample in a study of T cells expressing NK-cell markers. Following a re-call of the 5' RACE reads, TCRdb has one entry per CDR3 protein and lacks DNA. This sample's table has 150,000 to 170,000 distinct CDR3 sequences. The sample consisted of blood T cells: a sorted CD56 or NKG2C T cell subset, CD4+ or CD8+ T cells, or bulk PBMC T cells (not recorded which). The receptors here all came from a woman in her 50s in good health. Both conserved end residues are part of each CDR3. The order of the fields is J gene, V gene, CDR3 protein.

TRBJ2-1 TRBV20-1 CSAAGRDSYNEQFF
TRBJ2-6 TRBV11-2 CASSLAGLGANVLTF
TRBJ2-1 TRBV9 CASSDPEGANSYNEQFF
TRBJ1-4 TRBV12-5 CASGLVDEKLFF
TRBJ2-1 TRBV2 CASSDPGSRYNEQFF
TRBJ2-1 TRBV6-2/TRBV6-3 CASSVTSGIEQFF
TRBJ2-7 TRBV7-2 CASSTPTDYEQYF
TRBJ2-7 TRBV28 CASSGQGKYEQYF
TRBJ2-3 TRBV29-1 CSVEDTDKSSTDTQYF
TRBJ1-3 TRBV27 CASSFQAGQAGNTIYF
TRBJ2-2 TRBV3-1 CASSQYAGELFF
TRBJ1-1 TRBV3-1 CARNSRGNTEAFF
TRBJ2-6 TRBV24-1 CATSDSRAWGANVLTF
TRBJ2-1 TRBV7-8 CASLSRGYNEQFF
TRBJ2-3 TRBV6-4 CASSVAGDTDTQYF
TRBJ1-2 TRBV29-1 CSVSRGDGDGYGYTF
TRBJ2-5 TRBV20-1 CSARDDRASGSLPYQETQYF
TRBJ2-5 TRBV29-1 CSVAGVAKTQYF
TRBJ1-2 TRBV7-9 CASSSYGQGIYGYTF
TRBJ2-2 TRBV7-9 CASSPAGARAGELFF
TRBJ2-1 TRBV29-1 CSVEGTSHLYNEQFF
TRBJ2-7 TRBV29-1 CSVGVVGGYEQYF
TRBJ2-1 TRBV11-2 CASSLTVGNEQFF
TRBJ2-2 TRBV29-1 CSVHRVGGELFF
TRBJ2-1 TRBV27 CASSLWGGTGPLNEQFF
TRBJ1-1 TRBV4-1 CASSQDIGAGGRTEAFF
TRBJ2-3 TRBV7-9 CASSSRLAGVPDTQYF
TRBJ2-3 TRBV6-2/TRBV6-3 CASSFPAAREWSDTQYF
TRBJ2-1 TRBV10-3 CAISEQGRGYNEQFF
TRBJ2-1 TRBV24-1 CATSDRTVLGDNEQFF
TRBJ2-7 TRBV12-3/TRBV12-4 CASSLRGPSGGEQYF
TRBJ2-7 TRBV6-2/TRBV6-3 CASSYGNVYEQYF
TRBJ2-1 TRBV7-9 CASSWDYNEQFF
TRBJ2-2 TRBV7-8 CASIAGDLTGELFF
TRBJ2-1 TRBV7-9 CASSLGGSPQEQFF
TRBJ1-2 TRBV5-1 CASSLEGGYTF
TRBJ1-2 TRBV25-1 CASWTSNYGYTF
TRBJ2-7 TRBV5-1 CASRPPGTGVPYEQYF
TRBJ2-1 TRBV4-1 CASSQIYRESLIDEQFF
TRBJ2-5 TRBV6-1 CASSELVGETQYF
TRBJ2-7 TRBV4-1 CASSQPLAGVGEQYF
TRBJ2-1 TRBV3-1 CASSHPQVAGSDEQFF
TRBJ2-3 TRBV24-1 CATSPKLVGAQDTQYF
TRBJ2-3 TRBV10-1 CASSEQGLADFTDTQYF
TRBJ2-7 TRBV3-1 CASSFGTSGLEQYF
TRBJ1-3 TRBV20-1 CSARGAGNTIYF
TRBJ2-3 TRBV12-3/TRBV12-4 CASSPPGMRQYF
TRBJ1-4 TRBV7-8 CASSLYDGQDNEKLFF
TRBJ2-1 TRBV5-6 CASSRVGSGSFNEQFF
TRBJ2-7 TRBV7-9 CASSLAGTTNYEQYF
TRBJ2-1 TRBV7-9 CASSLPGSSVNEQFF